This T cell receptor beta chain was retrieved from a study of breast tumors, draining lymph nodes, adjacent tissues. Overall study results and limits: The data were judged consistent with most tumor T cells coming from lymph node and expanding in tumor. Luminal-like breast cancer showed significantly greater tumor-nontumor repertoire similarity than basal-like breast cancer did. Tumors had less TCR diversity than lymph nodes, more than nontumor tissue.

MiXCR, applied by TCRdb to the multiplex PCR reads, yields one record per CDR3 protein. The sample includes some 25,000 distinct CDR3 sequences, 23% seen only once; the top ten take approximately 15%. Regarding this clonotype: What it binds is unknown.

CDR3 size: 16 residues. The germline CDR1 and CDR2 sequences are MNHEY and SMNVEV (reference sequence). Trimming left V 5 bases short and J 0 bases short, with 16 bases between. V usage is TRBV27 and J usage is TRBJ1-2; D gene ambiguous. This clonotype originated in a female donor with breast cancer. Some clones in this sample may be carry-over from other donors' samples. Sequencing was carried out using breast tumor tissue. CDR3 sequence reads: CASSPRLGSSNYGYTF. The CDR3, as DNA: TGTGCCAGCAGTCCCCGCCTCGGCAGCTCTAACTATGGCTACACCTTC.